Listed here are 19 T cell receptor beta chains from one sample, sequenced in a study of early T cells in non-severe SARS-CoV-2 infection listed by TCRdb under 2021. The method behind the library was 5' RACE. Sequencing used a NextSeq 500. Clones were called with MiXCR by TCRdb after fastp trimmed the public reads at Q25, and only in-frame beta chains were retained. Rows are unified per CDR3 protein, each entry keeping the most common DNA and genes. Present in this sample are approximately 45,000 distinct CDR3 sequences, 7% to 7.5% of which were seen just once. The ten most abundant clones make up roughly 5.1% of the sample. The material sequenced was whole blood. These receptors were obtained from an adult who was a healthcare worker with PCR-confirmed SARS-CoV-2 infection or an uninfected control (not recorded which).

The gene calls are TRBV6-2 or TRBV6-3 and TRBJ1-5; D is perhaps TRBD1 (5 bases). The CDR3 contains 16 residues. V lost 2 bases to trimming and J lost 1 base, with 12 bases between them. The germline gives CDR1 MNHEY, CDR2 SVGEGT. CDR3 coding DNA: TGTGCCAGCAGTTACCGGGGGAGGGGCAGCAATCAGCCCCAGCATTTT. Residues: CASSYRGRGSNQPQHF.

The table lists this clonotype with many counts. The chain uses TRBV11-2 and TRBJ1-2, with D possibly matching TRBD1 (5 bases). The CDR3 has 16 residues. Trimming stripped 5 bases from V and 2 bases from J, with 18 bases between. Germline values: CDR1 SGHAT, CDR2 FQNNGV. As DNA, the CDR3 is TGTGCCAGCAGCCCCCTTGTGAACCCAGGGAACTATGGCTACACCTTC. Its translation: CASSPLVNPGNYGYTF.

V gene TRBV3-1 combines with J gene TRBJ2-7, with 7 positions matching TRBD2. The V gene end was trimmed by 4 bases and the J gene end by 1 base; junction bases not matched to a gene: 10. This CDR3 region has 16 residues. Germline V gene sequence: CDR1 LGHDT, CDR2 YNNKEL (reference sequence). In nucleotides, the CDR3 is TGTGCCAGCAGCCCCCTTGGGGGGGAACTTTCCTACGAGCAGTACTTC. It specifies CASSPLGGELSYEQYF.

Regarding this clonotype: One end of the junction does not line up with germline, which may come from a read error. The gene calls are TRBV6-5 and TRBJ2-1, with TRBD1 identical over 10 bases. Germline V lookup: CDR1 MNHEY, CDR2 SVGAGI. This CDR3 contains 11 residues. CDR3 residues: CASSSGTGAIF. The CDR3 coding sequence is TGTGCCAGCAGCTCCGGGACAGGGGCAATCTTC.

The chain uses TRBV7-9 and TRBJ1-6, with D tentatively TRBD1 (5 bases). The length of the CDR3 is 14 residues. Germline-derived CDR1 and CDR2 are SEHNR and FQNEAQ (reference sequence). V gave up 5 bases and J gave up 6 bases, with 11 bases separating them. The CDR3: CASSPGQINSPLHF. CDR3 bases: TGTGCCAGCAGCCCCGGACAAATTAATTCACCCCTCCACTTT.

This clonotype was seen more than once but under ten times. The chain combines TRBV7-2 with TRBJ1-2, with TRBD1 identical over 8 bases. This CDR3 has 17 residues. CDR1 and CDR2 from the germline V gene are SGHTA and FQGNSA. V shed 1 base, J shed 4 bases, and the junction held 11 bases outside the gene matches. Here the CDR3 reads CASSLVPGQAPIYGYTF. As DNA, the CDR3 is TGTGCCAGCAGCTTAGTCCCGGGACAGGCACCCATCTATGGCTACACCTTC.

This clonotype was seen a handful of times. CDR3 coding DNA: TGCAGTGCTCCCCGGGACAGGTACACCGGGGAGCTGTTTTTT. It yields the protein CSAPRDRYTGELFF. J is TRBJ2-2 and V is TRBV20-1; 8 nucleotides line up with TRBD1. J lost 3 bases, V lost 5 bases, and 5 bases had no gene match. The germline V gene has CDR1 DFQATT and CDR2 SNEGSKA (reference sequence). This CDR3 spans 14 amino acids.

There are many counts of this clonotype. The chain is built from TRBV29-1 and TRBJ2-1; either TRBD1 or TRBD2 may fit D (5 bases each). Germline V gives CDR1 SQVTM, CDR2 ANQGSEA. The CDR3 has 12 residues. V was clipped by 2 bases and J by 13 bases, with 15 bases between them. CDR3 loop: CSVERDPQKQFF. The CDR3 bases are TGCAGCGTTGAAAGGGACCCCCAGAAACAGTTCTTC.

V and J are TRBV9 and TRBJ1-1, with TRBD1 identical over 7 bases. The CDR3 is made up of 15 amino acids. V shed 2 bases, J shed 0 bases, and the junction held 4 bases outside the gene matches. Per the germline V gene, CDR1 is SGDLS and CDR2 is YYNGEE. This chain's CDR3 is CASSVTDRVNTEAFF. CDR3 sequence (DNA): TGTGCCAGCAGCGTGACCGACAGGGTGAACACTGAAGCTTTCTTT.

This clonotype occurred many times. The gene calls are TRBV7-8 and TRBJ2-2; D possibly corresponds to TRBD2 (5 bases). Trimming took off 7 bases at V and 1 base at J, with 13 bases between the two ends. CDR1 is SGHVS, CDR2 FQNEAQ, per germline. CDR3 length: 15 residues. The CDR3 nucleotides are TGTGCCAGCAACAAAGGGAGTTGGAACACCGGGGAGCTGTTTTTT. Its translation: CASNKGSWNTGELFF.

V gene TRBV4-1 combines with J gene TRBJ2-5; TRBD1 might be the D (6 bases). Germline V gene lookup returns CDR1 MGHRA and CDR2 YSYEKL. Deletions cut 0 bases from V and 5 bases from J, with 10 bases between. The CDR3 spans 14 residues. CDR3 coding DNA: TGCGCCAGCAGCCAAGAAACAGGGCTGGAGACCCAGTACTTC. Its translation: CASSQETGLETQYF.

This clonotype was seen a few times. The chain is built from TRBV3-1 and TRBJ2-1; 9 positions agree with TRBD2. Germline CDR1 reads LGHDT; CDR2 reads YNNKEL (reference sequence). J gave up 10 bases and V 3 bases, and 4 bases lay outside the gene matches. The CDR3 is made up of 13 amino acids. CDR3 region: CASSQRGGPEQFF. The DNA for the CDR3 is TGTGCCAGCAGCCAGCGGGGGGGCCCCGAGCAGTTCTTC.

This clonotype has just a few counts. The V call is TRBV6-5, the J call TRBJ2-7; no definite D call. The germline gives CDR1 MNHEY, CDR2 SVGAGI. The V gene lost 2 bases and the J gene lost 1 base, with 9 bases spanning the gap. This CDR3 region has 14 residues. CDR3 sequence: CASSYGRISYEQYF. In DNA form, the CDR3 reads TGTGCCAGCAGTTACGGCAGAATATCCTACGAGCAGTACTTC.

In this sample, this clonotype turned up a few times. This sequence joins TRBV11-3 and TRBJ2-3; D is possibly TRBD1 (6 bases). Trimming removed 5 bases at V and 0 bases at J, with 12 bases between. This CDR3 spans 15 amino acids. Per the germline V gene, CDR1 is SGHNT and CDR2 is YENEEA. CDR3 nucleotides: TGTGCCAGCAGCGCCGGACAGTCTAGCACAGATACGCAGTATTTT. As protein: CASSAGQSSTDTQYF.

The rearrangement joins TRBV28 to TRBJ1-1; possible D gene TRBD1, 5 bases. Deletions cut 5 bases from V and 7 bases from J, with 14 bases between. The germline CDR1 and CDR2 sequences are MDHEN and SYDVKM. The CDR3 is 13 amino acids. DNA of the CDR3: TGTGCCAGCAGTCAAACCTGGGGGGGTGAAGCTTTCTTT. Translated, it gives CASSQTWGGEAFF.

This clonotype appeared many times. The rearrangement uses TRBV18 and TRBJ2-7, with 8 bases lining up with TRBD1. Unmatched junction bases numbered 17, after V lost 6 bases and J lost 7 bases. Germline V gene data show CDR1 as KGHSH and CDR2 as LQKENI. The CDR3 spans 16 residues. The DNA of the CDR3 is TGTGCCAGCTCCCGGGCCCCCGGGACAGGCCTCGAGGAGCAGTACTTC. This codes for CASSRAPGTGLEEQYF.

This clonotype appeared a few times. The genes are TRBV5-1 and TRBJ2-1; D possibly corresponds to TRBD1 (6 bases). V was cut by 0 bases and J by 0 bases, with 10 bases left in between. This CDR3 has 16 residues. Looked up from germline, CDR1 is SGHRS and CDR2 is YFSETQ. CDR3 loop: CASSLDQGSSYNEQFF. The DNA of the CDR3 is TGCGCCAGCAGCTTGGATCAGGGGAGCTCCTACAATGAGCAGTTCTTC.

This clonotype has at least ten counts. This chain connects TRBV20-1 to TRBJ1-2; D perhaps matches TRBD1 (5 bases). Germline V lookup: CDR1 DFQATT, CDR2 SNEGSKA (reference sequence). Trimming removed 0 bases from V and 5 bases from J, with 16 bases in between. The CDR3 extends over 15 amino acids. The CDR3: CSARDLGAGLYGYTF. In nucleotides, the CDR3 is TGCAGTGCTAGAGATTTAGGGGCCGGCTTGTATGGCTACACCTTC.

This clonotype appeared a few times. This chain connects TRBV12-3 or TRBV12-4 to TRBJ1-6; no definite D call. The CDR3 is 14 residues long. V was shortened by 3 bases and J by 8 bases, with 11 bases between the two germline ends. The chain's CDR3 is CASSLELGYSPLHF. The CDR3 DNA follows: TGTGCCAGCAGTTTGGAACTAGGTTATTCACCCCTCCACTTT.